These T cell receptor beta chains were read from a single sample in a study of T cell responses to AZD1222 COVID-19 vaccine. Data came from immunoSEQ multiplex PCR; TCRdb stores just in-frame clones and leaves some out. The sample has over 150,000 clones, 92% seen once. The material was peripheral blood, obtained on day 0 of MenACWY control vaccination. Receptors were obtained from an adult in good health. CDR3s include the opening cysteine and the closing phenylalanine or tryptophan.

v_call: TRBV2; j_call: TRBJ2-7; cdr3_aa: CASFRDYEQYF
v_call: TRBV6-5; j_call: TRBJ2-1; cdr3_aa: CASSYGGLDEQFF
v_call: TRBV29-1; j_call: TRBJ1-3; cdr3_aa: CGLQGAGGNTIYF
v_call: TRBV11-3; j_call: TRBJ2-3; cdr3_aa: CASRKRGGMDTQYF
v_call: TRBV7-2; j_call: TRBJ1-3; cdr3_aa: CASSSSQGPGNTIYF
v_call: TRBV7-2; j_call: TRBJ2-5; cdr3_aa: CASSRRDRGGTQYF
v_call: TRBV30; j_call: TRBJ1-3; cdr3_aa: CAWSDSVGNTIYF
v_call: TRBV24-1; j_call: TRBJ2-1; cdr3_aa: CATSEWVGEQFF
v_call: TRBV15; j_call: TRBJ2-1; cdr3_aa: CATSREPARSAYNEQFF
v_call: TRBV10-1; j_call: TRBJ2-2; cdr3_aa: CASSESRTSTGELFF
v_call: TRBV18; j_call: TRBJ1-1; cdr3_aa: CASSGGTGRTEAFF
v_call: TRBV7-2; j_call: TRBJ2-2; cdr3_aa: CASSRDRNTGELFF
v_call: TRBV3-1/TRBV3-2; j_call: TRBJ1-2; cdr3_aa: CASSPDSVYGYTF
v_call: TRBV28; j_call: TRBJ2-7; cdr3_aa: CASSLGTARVSYEQYF
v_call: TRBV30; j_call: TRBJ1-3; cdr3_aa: CAWIPRQGAPGNTIYF
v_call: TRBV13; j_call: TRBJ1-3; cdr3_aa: CASSFNENTIYF
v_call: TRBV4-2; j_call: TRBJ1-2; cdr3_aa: CASSSPGQGTFYGYTF
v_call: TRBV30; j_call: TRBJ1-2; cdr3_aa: CAWTGDTTNYGYTF